This TCR beta chain originates from a study of T cell repertoires in cytomegalovirus infection. Germline lookup yields CDR1 MGHRA and CDR2 YSYEKL. The CDR3 runs 13 residues. V dropped 1 base and J dropped 4 bases, with 4 bases sitting between them. This clonotype occurred a few times. Its antigen is not known. TCRdb fed the reads into MiXCR, producing one record per CDR3 protein. In the table there are around 310,000 distinct CDR3 sequences, 25% to 30% of which are singletons. The genes are TRBV4-1 and TRBJ2-2; no firm D call. This receptor was taken from a human donor in good health (CMV status not recorded). Some clones in this sample may be carry-over from other donors' samples. The sequencing used cultured PBMCs, collected from culture after CMV antigen stimulation. CDR3 loop: CASSQGATGELFF. The CDR3 nucleotides read TGCGCCAGCAGCCAAGGGGCCACCGGGGAGCTGTTTTTT.